One and the same sample provided the 7 T cell receptor beta chains below, sequenced in a study of T cells in Graves' hyperthyroidism and ophthalmopathy. The TCR beta CDR3 regions underwent amplification using RNA transcripts as the source. Researchers ran a first-round RT-PCR on the TCR CDR3 using the HTBI primer set. A single record per CDR3 protein comes from TCRdb applying MiXCR to the multiplex PCR reads. Of about 840,000 distinct CDR3 sequences listed, over 35% are singletons. Source material: blood. These receptors were obtained from a man aged 18 to 29 with Graves' hyperthyroidism.

This clonotype has only a few counts. The DNA for the CDR3 is TGTGCCAGCAGCTTGGTCATAGTTCAAGAGACCCAGTACTTC. Translation: CASSLVIVQETQYF. This chain joins TRBV5-6 and TRBJ2-5; no definite D call. This CDR3 spans 14 amino acids. Germline CDR1 SGHDT, CDR2 YYEEEE. V was pared by 0 bases and J by 2 bases, with 8 bases between. Variable domain in full (rest from reference TRBV5-6 and TRBJ2-5): DAGVTQSPTHLIKTRGQQVTLRCSPKSGHDTVSWYQQALGQGPQFIFQYYEEEERQRGNFPDRFSGHQFPNYSSELNVNALLLGDSALYLCASSLVIVQETQYFGPGTRLLVL.

There are a few counts of this clonotype. This chain joins TRBV9 and TRBJ2-2; 14 bases are shared with TRBD2. V was pared by 0 bases and J by 9 bases, with 4 bases of the junction left unmatched. CDR3 length: 16 residues. Germline V gene lookup returns CDR1 SGDLS and CDR2 YYNGEE. The CDR3, as DNA: TGTGCCAGCAGCGTAGGACTAGCGGGAGGGGGCCGGGAGCTGTTTTTT. Translated: CASSVGLAGGGRELFF.

Turning to this clonotype: Given a much more abundant clone one base away, this may be a read error. The CDR3 reads CASSSNRWNGYTF. CDR3 nucleotides: TGTGCCAGCAGCTCAAACAGGTGGAATGGCTACACCTTC. V gene TRBV7-9 combines with J gene TRBJ1-2, with D maybe TRBD1 (5 bases). The V gene's germline CDR1 is SEHNR and CDR2 FQNEAQ (reference sequence). V lost 4 bases, J lost 6 bases, and 12 bases lay in between. The CDR3 consists of 13 residues.

The chain carries TRBV2 and TRBJ1-3; weak D call: TRBD1 (5 bases). Germline CDR1 and CDR2: SNHLY and FYNNEI. The CDR3 runs to 13 residues. The CDR3 region is CASDSSGGNTIYF. The DNA of the CDR3 is TGTGCTAGTGACAGCTCAGGTGGAAACACCATATATTTT.

Comments on this clonotype: One end of the junction does not line up with germline, which may come from a read error. This sequence joins TRBV25-1 and TRBJ1-2, with D unresolved. Germline V CDR1 and CDR2: MGHDK, SYGVNS. The length of the CDR3 is 12 residues. The CDR3 DNA follows: TGTGCTAGCAACCCCGGAGACTATGGCTACACCTTC. Its translation: CASNPGDYGYTF.

For this clonotype: A much larger clone lies one base from this, so it may be a read error. The chain joins TRBV9 to TRBJ1-6, with D uncertain. In germline, CDR1 is SGDLS, CDR2 YYNGEE. This CDR3 has 15 residues. V shed 0 bases and J shed 11 bases, with 15 bases lying between them. CDR3 sequence reads: CASSVVPFGDAPLHF. As DNA, the CDR3 is TGTGCCAGCAGCGTAGTTCCATTCGGCGATGCACCCCTCCACTTT.

The V and J genes are TRBV11-3 and TRBJ1-1; weak D call: TRBD1 (6 bases). V lost 5 bases and J lost 7, with 14 bases in between. This CDR3 has 13 amino acids. The germline V gene has CDR1 SGHNT and CDR2 YENEEA. In DNA, the CDR3 is TGTGCCAGCAGCCAAGGGGCGGGACATGAAGCTTTCTTT. It codes for CASSQGAGHEAFF. Variable domain in full (rest from reference TRBV11-3 and TRBJ1-1): EAGVVQSPRYKIIEKKQPVAFWCNPISGHNTLYWYLQNLGQGPELLIRYENEEAVDDSQLPKDRFSAERLKGVDSTLKIQPAELGDSAVYLCASSQGAGHEAFFGQGTRLTVV.